The 9 T cell receptor beta chains below all came from one sample that was sequenced in a study of post-analysis software for immune sequencing data. Study-wide results and caveats: A handful of TRBV segments were significantly more frequent in patients than in controls. TRBV5-6, TRBV5-1 and TRBV20-1 were among these segments.

Carried by the TCR beta cDNA libraries were unique molecular identifiers. TCRdb analysed the PCR reads with MiXCR anew, one entry per CDR3 protein. The data show hundreds of thousands of distinct CDR3 sequences, roughly three fifths seen once. The antigens of these receptors remain unknown. The sequencing sample was made of blood. These receptors originate from a girl aged 2 to 9 with multiple sclerosis.

This clonotype has more than one count but fewer than ten. The rearrangement joins TRBV7-9 to TRBJ1-2; perhaps TRBD1 as D (6 bases). The CDR3 runs to 13 residues. Between the trimmed V and J ends, which lost 3 bases and 6 bases, there was a span of 11 bases. In germline, CDR1 is SEHNR, CDR2 FQNEAQ (reference sequence). CDR3 DNA: TGTGCCAGCAGCTTTACCACAGGGAATGGCTACACCTTC. The encoded protein is CASSFTTGNGYTF.

This chain connects TRBV12-3 or TRBV12-4 to TRBJ2-1, with TRBD1 matching over 9 bases. The CDR3 runs to 17 residues. Trimming at V came to 1 base and at J to 0 bases, leaving 4 bases not matched to a gene. The CDR3 DNA follows: TGTGCCAGCAGTTTAGGGACAGGGGAGAGCTCCTACAATGAGCAGTTCTTC. Translation gives CASSLGTGESSYNEQFF.

Worth noting for this clonotype: One end of the junction varies from germline; a read error may be responsible. The J gene is TRBJ1-5, the V gene TRBV7-9, with D uncertain. The CDR3 sequence is 13 residues long. The germline CDR1 and CDR2 sequences are SEHNR and FQNEAQ (reference sequence). CDR3 in amino acids: CASSLYSDQPQHF. The CDR3 nucleotides are TGTGCCAGCAGCTTGTATAGCGATCAGCCCCAGCATTTT.

This clonotype was observed a handful of times. The chain combines TRBV5-1 with TRBJ2-1, with TRBD1 matching over 10 bases. CDR3 length: 16 amino acids. The V gene end was trimmed by 3 bases and the J gene end by 8 bases; junction bases not matched to a gene: 11. CDR1 is SGHRS, CDR2 YFSETQ, per germline. The CDR3 loop reads CASSSRQGALYDEQFF. The CDR3 DNA sequence: TGCGCCAGCAGCTCCCGACAGGGGGCTTTGTACGATGAGCAGTTCTTC.

This clonotype was counted between two and nine times. V usage is TRBV7-2 and J usage is TRBJ1-5, with D uncertain. The CDR3 totals 12 residues. Germline values: CDR1 SGHTA, CDR2 FQGNSA. The V end was cut by 1 base, the J end by 6 bases, with 4 bases between. DNA for the CDR3: TGTGCCAGCAGCTTAGGGATTCAGCCCCAGCATTTT. Protein: CASSLGIQPQHF.

The V gene is TRBV10-3, the J gene TRBJ1-5; D uncertain. This CDR3 is 14 amino acids long. V was pared by 5 bases and J by 5 bases, with 13 bases between. Per the germline V gene, CDR1 is ENHRY and CDR2 is SYGVKD. CDR3 amino acids: CAISSRARDQPQHF. In DNA, the CDR3 is TGTGCCATCAGTTCCCGGGCGAGGGATCAGCCCCAGCATTTT.

This clonotype was picked up one time. The V call is TRBV29-1, the J call TRBJ2-5, with a possible D match to TRBD1 (5 bases). V lost 6 bases, J lost 1 base, and 15 bases lay in between. This CDR3 is 14 amino acids long. Germline V gene sequence: CDR1 SQVTM, CDR2 ANQGSEA. CDR3 nucleotides: TGCAGCGTGGGTCCGACAGCCTTCCAAGAGACCCAGTACTTC. As protein: CSVGPTAFQETQYF.

The chain couples TRBV7-9 to TRBJ2-5; D remains ambiguous. Trimming cost V 0 bases and J 1 base, with 6 bases left between them. Germline V gives CDR1 SEHNR, CDR2 FQNEAQ (reference sequence). CDR3 length: 14 amino acids. The CDR3 nucleotides read TGTGCCAGCAGCTTAGCGACGGTCCAAGAGACCCAGTACTTC. Translating it yields CASSLATVQETQYF.

The chain joins TRBV14 to TRBJ1-2; D might be TRBD1 (6 bases). The CDR3 contains 17 residues. Looked up from germline, CDR1 is SGHDN and CDR2 is FVKESK. V dropped 3 bases and J dropped 0 bases, with 17 bases sitting between them. The CDR3 spells CASSHSLTGRPNYGYTF. The CDR3 nucleotides are TGTGCCAGCAGCCACAGCTTGACAGGACGCCCTAACTATGGCTACACCTTC.